Below are 13 T cell receptor beta chains sequenced from a single sample in a study of cytomegalovirus exposure and HLA in healthy donors. This PCR relied on a set of 60 Vbeta primers and 13 Jbeta primers. TCRdb's table, derived via immunoSEQ multiplex PCR, lists solely in-frame clones and lacks some. The sample contains some 110,000 clones, more than 60% of which appear only once. The material sequenced was PBMCs. These receptors originate from a male donor in good health and CMV-seronegative.

This clone was observed once. CDR3: CASSFVPSRVETQYF. Here the CDR3 DNA reads TGTGCCAGCAGCTTTGTTCCGAGTAGAGTAGAGACCCAGTACTTC. V gene TRBV7-8 combines with J gene TRBJ2-5; D unresolved. Trimming took off 3 bases at V and 4 bases at J, with 15 bases between the two ends. Germline-derived CDR1 and CDR2 are SGHVS and FQNEAQ. CDR3 size: 15 residues.

V gene TRBV7-9 combines with J gene TRBJ1-2; 8 nucleotides align to TRBD1. This CDR3 contains 15 residues. The junction had 12 bases not matched to a gene; V was cut back by 4 bases and J by 8 bases. Germline CDR1 is SEHNR and CDR2 is FQNEAQ (reference sequence). CDR3 nucleotide sequence: TGTGCCAGCAGCTCGACAGGGGTTAACACCTGGGGCTACACCTTC. Translating it yields CASSSTGVNTWGYTF.

This rearrangement joins TRBV2 to TRBJ1-3; D gene uncertain. CDR1 is SNHLY, CDR2 FYNNEI, per germline. The V and J ends lost 3 bases and 0 bases respectively, with 9 bases between them. The length of the CDR3 is 15 residues. This CDR3 reads CASSDQAYSGNTIYF. The CDR3 bases are TGTGCCAGCAGTGACCAGGCCTACTCTGGAAACACCATATATTTT. The whole variable domain, filled in from reference TRBV2 and TRBJ1-3, reads EPEVTQTPSHQVTQMGQEVILRCVPISNHLYFYWYRQILGQKVEFLVSFYNNEISEKSEIFDDQFSVERPDGSNFTLKIRSTKLEDSAMYFCASSDQAYSGNTIYFGEGSWLTVV.

The rearrangement joins TRBV14 to TRBJ1-2, with D uncertain. The germline V gene encodes CDR1 SGHDN and CDR2 FVKESK. V gave up 1 base and J gave up 8 bases, with 14 bases separating them. This CDR3 spans 14 amino acids. The CDR3 spells CASSQGPTMRGYTF. DNA of the CDR3: TGTGCCAGCAGCCAAGGCCCGACAATGCGCGGCTACACCTTC.

This clone was counted only a few times. The V call is TRBV7-9, the J call TRBJ2-7; D might be TRBD2 (5 bases). The V gene lost 6 bases and the J gene lost 4 bases, with 16 bases spanning the gap. Germline CDR1 and CDR2: SEHNR and FQNEAQ (reference sequence). The length of the CDR3 is 14 residues. This CDR3 reads CASSNGLEEYEQYF. The CDR3 DNA reads as TGTGCCAGCAGTAACGGGCTGGAGGAATACGAGCAGTACTTC.

V gene TRBV5-1 combines with J gene TRBJ1-2, with 9 bases fitting TRBD1. V trimming: 4 bases; J trimming: 4 bases; junction bases outside the gene matches: 8. The germline CDR1 and CDR2 sequences are SGHRS and YFSETQ. CDR3 length equals 15 residues. The CDR3 coding sequence is TGCGCCAGCAGCGCTTCACAGGGGGCTGGCTATGGCTACACCTTC. As protein: CASSASQGAGYGYTF.

V is TRBV19 and J is TRBJ1-2; the match to TRBD1 covers 8 bases. CDR3 length equals 15 residues. Germline CDR1 LNHDA, CDR2 SQIVND (reference sequence). V dropped 1 base and J dropped 8; count of bases not matched to a gene: 9. The CDR3 region has the DNA TGTGCCAGTAGTATAGCGGGCAGGGGGCGAGGCGGCTACACCTTC. Amino acids: CASSIAGRGRGGYTF.

This clone was picked up a small number of times. The chain uses TRBV7-6 and TRBJ2-3; 12 nucleotides match TRBD2. Looked up from germline, CDR1 is SGHVS and CDR2 is FNYEAQ. The CDR3 consists of 21 residues. The V segment lost 5 bases and the J segment 0 bases; nucleotides outside the gene matches: 18. This chain's CDR3 is CASSPREDPGLAGPSTDTQYF. The CDR3 nucleotides are TGTGCCAGCAGCCCGCGGGAGGACCCGGGACTAGCGGGCCCTAGCACAGATACGCAGTATTTT.

V is TRBV4-1 and J is TRBJ1-3; D might be TRBD1 (5 bases). V shed 7 bases and J shed 2 bases, with 9 bases lying between them. Germline V lookup: CDR1 MGHRA, CDR2 YSYEKL. The CDR3 consists of 13 residues. CDR3 DNA: TGCGCCAGCATGGGGGAGGCTGGAAACACCATATATTTT. Protein: CASMGEAGNTIYF.

This chain links TRBV2 with TRBJ2-3; D may be TRBD1 (5 bases). The CDR3 is 12 amino acids. The germline gives CDR1 SNHLY, CDR2 FYNNEI. The V end was cut by 6 bases, the J end by 4 bases, with 8 bases between. DNA of the CDR3: TGTGCCAGCAGGACAGTTGCAGATACGCAGTATTTT. Translated, it gives CASRTVADTQYF.

Turning to this clone: At the DNA level, this CDR3 is encoded by other sequences in the same sample as well. This chain connects TRBV19 to TRBJ1-3; 7 bases match TRBD1. Germline V gives CDR1 LNHDA, CDR2 SQIVND (reference sequence). This CDR3 spans 15 amino acids. Trimming took 5 bases from V and 4 from J; bases not matched to a gene: 8. The CDR3 DNA reads TGTGCCAGTAGTCCGACAGGGACTCCCGGAAACACCATATATTTT. Translation: CASSPTGTPGNTIYF.

The gene calls are TRBV29-1 and TRBJ2-1, with D uncertain. Between the trimmed V and J ends, which lost 0 bases and 6 bases, there was a span of 12 bases. The CDR3 length is 14 residues. Per germline, CDR1 SQVTM and CDR2 ANQGSEA. CDR3 in amino acids: CSVEEAPSPNEQFF. The CDR3 DNA follows: TGCAGCGTTGAAGAAGCGCCTAGTCCCAATGAGCAGTTCTTC.

The chain employs TRBV5-1 and TRBJ2-1, with TRBD2 matching 8 bases. With V trimmed by 4 bases and J by 5 bases, 8 bases remained unmatched. The CDR3 extends over 15 amino acids. Germline V gene data show CDR1 as SGHRS and CDR2 as YFSETQ. The CDR3 sequence: CASSPLTSGHNEQFF. The DNA for the CDR3 is TGCGCCAGCAGCCCCCTTACTAGCGGCCACAATGAGCAGTTCTTC.